Listed below are T cell receptor beta chains from one sample, sequenced in a study of blood T cell repertoires in COVID-19. Data came from immunoSEQ multiplex PCR; TCRdb stores just in-frame clones and leaves some out. This table holds about 330,000 clones, about 85% found once. Sequencing used PBMCs or T cells enriched from blood (not recorded which). All receptors come from a young woman who had recovered from COVID-19. Both conserved end residues are part of each CDR3. D genes are given only for firm matches. Clone size appears in some rows only: once, few, many, or a class for an expanded clone.

14	few	TRBJ1-2	TRBD1	TRBV5-1	CASTSGQSSYGYTF	TGCGCCAGCACTTCGGGACAGTCCTCCTATGGCTACACCTTC
16	.	TRBJ2-7	.	TRBV6-6	CASRGIGQGNQGEQYF	TGTGCCAGCAGAGGGATCGGCCAGGGGAATCAGGGCGAGCAGTACTTC
12	.	TRBJ1-2	TRBD1	TRBV29-1	CSTRQGAKGYTF	TGCAGCACGCGACAGGGGGCGAAGGGCTACACCTTC
14	.	TRBJ1-1	.	TRBV27	CASSLGQTNTEAFF	TGTGCCAGCAGTTTAGGACAGACCAACACTGAAGCTTTCTTT
15	.	TRBJ1-1	.	TRBV5-6	CASSSTGNLNTEAFF	TGTGCCAGCAGCTCCACAGGGAACCTAAACACTGAAGCTTTCTTT
17	.	TRBJ1-3	.	TRBV5-6	CASSLEDRRHSGNTIYF	TGTGCCAGCAGCTTGGAAGACAGGCGTCACTCTGGAAACACCATATATTTT
17	.	TRBJ2-5	TRBD1	TRBV7-8	CASSRVSGTGAGETQYF	TGTGCCAGCAGCCGTGTATCCGGGACAGGGGCCGGGGAGACCCAGTACTTC
15	.	TRBJ1-2	.	TRBV25-1	CASSEGGAGPYGYTF	TGTGCCAGCAGTGAGGGGGGAGCGGGGCCCTATGGCTACACCTTC
11	.	TRBJ1-2	.	TRBV30	CAWSLSYGYTF	TGTGCCTGGAGTCTCAGCTATGGCTACACCTTC
18	.	TRBJ2-5	.	TRBV19	CASSRRGTGTSYQETQYF	TGTGCCAGTAGTAGAAGAGGGACCGGGACATCGTACCAAGAGACCCAGTACTTC
13	.	TRBJ1-5	.	TRBV3-1/TRBV3-2	CASSPSVPGPQHF	TGTGCCAGCAGCCCTTCTGTCCCGGGGCCCCAGCATTTT
17	.	TRBJ1-2	TRBD1	TRBV28	CASSSPSRDRGNYGYTF	TGTGCCAGCAGTTCCCCGAGCCGGGACAGGGGGAACTATGGCTACACCTTC
18	.	TRBJ1-1	TRBD1	TRBV9	CASSPRYRQGGYNTEAFF	TGTGCCAGCAGCCCGAGATACCGACAGGGTGGATACAACACTGAAGCTTTCTTT
17	.	TRBJ1-1	.	TRBV30	CAWSVRKSGTMNTEAFF	TGTGCCTGGAGTGTACGAAAGTCCGGCACTATGAACACTGAAGCTTTCTTT
14	.	TRBJ1-6	TRBD1	TRBV5-1	CASSLGQGNSPLHF	TGCGCCAGCAGCTTAGGACAGGGTAATTCACCCCTCCACTTT
15	.	TRBJ1-1	TRBD1	TRBV4-3	CASSLTGTGNTEAFF	TGCGCCAGCAGCCTAACCGGGACAGGGAACACTGAAGCTTTCTTT
15	.	TRBJ1-6	.	TRBV3-1/TRBV3-2	CASSQSFEVNSPLHF	TGTGCCAGCAGCCAGTCGTTCGAGGTCAATTCACCCCTCCACTTT
15	.	TRBJ2-5	.	TRBV7-2	CASSQFPPPGETQYF	TGTGCCAGCAGCCAATTCCCCCCGCCGGGAGAGACCCAGTACTTC
15	.	TRBJ1-4	.	TRBV7-9	CASSLDGGAREKLFF	TGTGCCAGCAGCTTAGACGGGGGGGCTCGGGAAAAACTGTTTTTT
13	.	TRBJ1-6	.	TRBV9	CASSVGGNSPLHF	TGTGCCAGCAGCGTAGGAGGCAATTCACCCCTCCACTTT
15	once	TRBJ2-3	TRBD1	TRBV9	CASSVRTGPRATQYF	TGTGCCAGCAGCGTGAGGACAGGACCGAGAGCAACGCAGTATTTT
16	.	TRBJ2-7	.	TRBV15	CATSRAHPGIGYEQYF	TGTGCCACCAGCAGAGCCCACCCGGGGATAGGCTACGAGCAGTACTTC
16	.	TRBJ2-6	.	TRBV29-1	CSVEDRLQSGANVLTF	TGCAGCGTTGAAGACAGACTGCAGTCTGGGGCCAACGTCCTGACTTTC
14	.	TRBJ2-5	TRBD2	TRBV28	CASSSGGGSWTQYF	TGTGCCAGCAGTTCCGGCGGGGGTTCATGGACCCAGTACTTC
13	.	TRBJ1-2	.	TRBV19	CASSSRQGRGYTF	TGTGCCAGTAGTAGTCGGCAGGGTCGGGGCTACACCTTC
15	once	TRBJ2-7	.	TRBV4-2	CASSQEEASSYEQYF	TGTGCCAGCAGCCAAGAAGAGGCTAGCTCCTACGAGCAGTACTTC
12	.	TRBJ2-5	.	TRBV3-1/TRBV3-2	CASSPPGETQYF	TGTGCCAGCAGCCCCCCGGGGGAGACCCAGTACTTC
12	.	TRBJ2-2	.	TRBV12-3/TRBV12-4	CASSLMTGELFF	TGTGCCAGCAGTTTAATGACAGGGGAGCTGTTTTTT
14	.	TRBJ1-1	TRBD1	TRBV5-1	CASSRTGVNTEAFF	TGCGCCAGCAGCAGGACAGGGGTGAACACTGAAGCTTTCTTT
14	.	TRBJ1-1	.	TRBV18	CASSSSLDRLEAFF	TGTGCCAGCTCATCCTCCCTCGACAGGCTTGAAGCTTTCTTT
14	.	TRBJ2-1	.	TRBV19	CASSISPGNNEQFF	TGTGCCAGTAGTATCAGTCCGGGAAACAATGAGCAGTTCTTC
13	once	TRBJ1-5	.	TRBV7-2	CASSRSGNQPQHF	TGTGCCAGCAGCCGCAGCGGGAATCAGCCCCAGCATTTT
14	.	TRBJ1-4	TRBD1	TRBV6-6	CASRRQGTNEKLFF	TGTGCCAGCAGGCGACAGGGAACTAATGAAAAACTGTTTTTT
16	.	TRBJ2-1	TRBD2	TRBV5-4	CASTTSGGVAYNEQFF	TGTGCCAGTACGACTAGCGGGGGAGTCGCCTACAATGAGCAGTTCTTC
18	.	TRBJ1-3	TRBD1	TRBV4-1	CASSQDPQGASSGNTIYF	TGCGCCAGCAGCCAAGACCCGCAGGGGGCGAGCTCTGGAAACACCATATATTTT
14	.	TRBJ1-1	.	TRBV6-5	CASTSTGTNTEAFF	TGTGCCAGCACCTCAACAGGGACGAACACTGAAGCTTTCTTT
14	.	TRBJ2-2	.	TRBV25-1	CASSDRQESGELFF	TGTGCCAGCAGTGACCGACAGGAATCAGGGGAGCTGTTTTTT
13	once	TRBJ1-1	.	TRBV7-2	CASSFTTGSLAFF	TGTGCCAGCAGCTTTACAACAGGGAGTTTAGCTTTCTTT
12	.	TRBJ1-2	TRBD1	TRBV30	CAWSAGGLGYTF	TGTGCCTGGAGCGCAGGGGGCTTGGGCTACACCTTC
15	few	TRBJ1-3	.	TRBV27	CASKPPGSSGNTIYF	TGTGCCAGCAAACCGCCCGGGAGCTCTGGAAACACCATATATTTT
17	.	TRBJ1-5	TRBD1	TRBV19	CASSILRGREGNQPQHF	TGTGCCAGTAGTATTTTAAGGGGGCGCGAAGGCAATCAGCCCCAGCATTTT
16	.	TRBJ2-1	TRBD2	TRBV5-1	CASSLTSGGAVDEQFF	TGCGCCAGCAGCCTAACTAGCGGGGGGGCGGTCGATGAGCAGTTCTTC
13	.	TRBJ1-5	.	TRBV7-8	CASRLTGNQPQHF	TGTGCCAGCAGATTGACAGGTAATCAGCCCCAGCATTTT
14	.	TRBJ1-1	TRBD1	TRBV6-5	CASSYDRGDTEAFF	TGTGCCAGCAGTTACGACAGGGGGGATACTGAAGCTTTCTTT
15	.	TRBJ1-2	.	TRBV5-1	CASSGRQSDNYGYTF	TGCGCCAGCAGCGGGCGACAGAGTGATAACTATGGCTACACCTTC